The subject of this entry is one T cell receptor beta chain. Per the study methods: Estimates of nucleated cell counts were drawn from the amplification of reference gene primers. The table came from immunoSEQ multiplex PCR; TCRdb's copy has only in-frame clones and leaves some out. V and J calls and clone size follow that table, whereas D and trimming were derived from the DNA. Of around 140,000 clones listed, around 78% are singletons. This entry is derived from a study of blood T cell repertoires in COVID-19. Overall study context: Donors in the United States, Italy and Spain gave samples during acute or convalescent COVID-19. The cDNA or gDNA used as material had been derived from T cells, B-cell-depleted T cells, or PBMCs.

After removal of 8 bases from V and 4 bases from J, the junction contained 9 bases not matched to a gene. The CDR3 length is 15 residues. Germline assignment: CDR1 MNHEY and CDR2 SMNVEV (reference sequence). The TCR comes from a woman aged 55-70 years with acute or convalescent COVID-19. Material: peripheral blood. This chain joins TRBV27 and TRBJ2-1; 9 bases are a match to TRBD2. CDR3 amino acids: CASSLDSGRYNEQFF. The CDR3, as DNA: TGTGCCAGCTCTCTTGATAGCGGGAGATACAATGAGCAGTTCTTC.